Presented here are 25 T cell receptor beta chains from one specimen sequenced in a study of T-cell reconstitution after alpha-beta-depleted transplantation in children. Unique molecular identifiers tagged the TCRbeta library. TCRdb itself ran the PCR reads through MiXCR, one entry per CDR3 protein. The data contain over 200,000 distinct CDR3 sequences, 8.5% to 10% of them singletons. This material consisted of PBMCs from the stem cell graft donor, taken from the stem cell graft. The receptors derive from a human donor who donated a stem cell graft to a child with acute lymphoblastic leukemia.

This clonotype was counted a few times. The genes are TRBV7-2 and TRBJ2-5; 11 bases are shared with TRBD2. Germline CDR1 and CDR2: SGHTA and FQGNSA. The junction had 15 bases not matched to a gene; V was cut back by 4 bases and J by 8 bases. This CDR3 region has 17 residues. CDR3 coding DNA: TGTGCCAGCAGCTCGATCGGGACTAGCGGCAGGAGTGCAACCCAGTACTTC. The encoded protein is CASSSIGTSGRSATQYF.

This clonotype was picked up many times. This rearrangement joins TRBV10-3 to TRBJ1-2; 10 nucleotides align to TRBD1. This CDR3 contains 14 residues. Germline V gives CDR1 ENHRY, CDR2 SYGVKD. J lost 4 bases, V lost 9 bases, and 8 bases had no gene match. The CDR3 DNA follows: TGTGCCATAAAAGGACAGGGGGATGCCTATGGCTACACCTTC. Translated, it gives CAIKGQGDAYGYTF.

At least ten counts were recorded for this clonotype. CDR3 in amino acids: CSARGQANTGELFF. CDR3 coding DNA: TGCAGTGCTCGGGGTCAGGCGAACACCGGGGAGCTGTTTTTT. The chain links TRBV20-1 to TRBJ2-2, with D possibly TRBD2 on 5 matching bases. V lost 5 bases, J lost 0 bases, and 10 bases lay in between. The CDR3 covers 14 residues. Germline CDR1 is DFQATT and CDR2 is SNEGSKA (reference sequence).

The chain uses TRBV7-6 and TRBJ2-1, with a possible D match to TRBD1 (5 bases). The ends were cut back, 5 bases at V and 3 bases at J, with 11 bases in the middle. The CDR3 has 14 residues. CDR1 is SGHVS and CDR2 is FNYEAQ in the germline V gene. The CDR3 protein is CASSETQGYNEQFF. The DNA of the CDR3 is TGTGCCAGCAGCGAAACGCAGGGCTACAATGAGCAGTTCTTC.

This clonotype was seen only a few times. One junction end disagrees with the germline gene, perhaps due to a read error. The V gene is TRBV18, the J gene TRBJ1-1, with D hard to call. Germline V gene sequence: CDR1 KGHSH, CDR2 LQKENI. This CDR3 is built from 14 residues. CDR3 nucleotide sequence: TGTGCCAGCTCATCACCACCGACGAACACTGAAGCTTTCTTT. This sequence encodes CASSSPPTNTEAFF.

The rearrangement uses TRBV30 and TRBJ1-2; D remains ambiguous. CDR3 length: 11 amino acids. Germline CDR1 reads GTSNPN; CDR2 reads SVGIG (reference sequence). The germline V and J ends were trimmed by 4 bases and 6 bases, with 9 bases remaining between them. As DNA, the CDR3 is TGTGCCTGGACACTCGGGGATGGCTACACCTTC. Amino acid sequence: CAWTLGDGYTF. The whole variable domain, filled in from reference TRBV30 and TRBJ1-2, reads SQTIHQWPATLVQPVGSPLSLECTVEGTSNPNLYWYRQAAGRGLQLLFYSVGIGQISSEVPQNLSASRPQDRQFILSSKKLLLSDSGFYLCAWTLGDGYTFGSGTRLTVV.

This clonotype was counted a few times. This chain uses TRBV29-1 with TRBJ1-4; D possibly corresponds to TRBD1 (5 bases). Trimming took off 7 bases at V and 5 bases at J, with 14 bases between the two ends. This CDR3 has 13 amino acids. Germline values: CDR1 SQVTM, CDR2 ANQGSEA. CDR3 bases: TGCAGCGCCGCAGGGCAGGCAAATGAAAAACTGTTTTTT. Its protein is CSAAGQANEKLFF.

This clonotype was found many times. The chain combines TRBV12-3 or TRBV12-4 with TRBJ2-1; D might be TRBD1 (7 bases). V lost 7 bases and J lost 8, with 21 bases in between. The CDR3 consists of 15 residues. CDR3 nucleotides: TGTGCCAGCAATCACCGAGGGCAGGGGGGATATGAGCAGTTCTTC. Amino acid sequence: CASNHRGQGGYEQFF.

This clonotype was seen ten or more times. This chain connects TRBV6-2 or TRBV6-3 to TRBJ2-1, with a possible D match to TRBD2 (7 bases). Trimming shortened V by 8 bases and J by 2 bases, and 16 bases separated the two germline ends. Germline V gene sequence: CDR1 MNHEY, CDR2 SVGEGT. The CDR3 sequence is 15 residues long. This CDR3 reads CASYNRGAPYNEQFF. The CDR3 DNA reads as TGTGCCAGCTACAACCGGGGGGCCCCCTACAATGAGCAGTTCTTC.

In this sample, this clonotype turned up a few times. The chain employs TRBV21-1 and TRBJ2-7; the table's D call, TRBD2, has no DNA check behind it. TRBV21-1 constitutes a pseudogene. The CDR3 length is 16 residues. CDR3: CASSKRGLADHYEQYF. For the CDR3, the DNA is TGTGCCAGCAGCAAAAGGGGACTAGCGGACCACTACGAGCAGTACTTC.

The table lists this clonotype with a few counts. The chain employs TRBV6-1 and TRBJ2-1; 8 nucleotides agree with TRBD2. Germline CDR1 and CDR2: MNHNS and SASEGT. The CDR3 is made up of 16 amino acids. V lost 6 bases to trimming and J lost 1 base; unmatched junction nucleotides: 8. CDR3 sequence reads: CASRSAAGGSYNEQFF. The CDR3 nucleotides read TGTGCCAGCAGGTCCGCGGCGGGGGGTTCCTACAATGAGCAGTTCTTC.

Worth noting for this clonotype: A much more abundant neighbour one base away suggests this may be a read error. The chain is built from TRBV6-1 and TRBJ2-1; no reliable D call. This CDR3 comprises 15 residues. Per the germline V gene, CDR1 is MNHNS and CDR2 is SASEGT. Trimming pared 4 bases from V and 4 bases from J, leaving 14 bases between. CDR3 region: CASSGVNNRYNEQFF. The CDR3 DNA is TGTGCCAGCAGTGGAGTCAATAATCGGTACAATGAGCAGTTCTTC.

This clonotype has a handful of counts. The J gene is TRBJ2-7, the V gene TRBV7-8; D is unclear. Trimming took off 3 bases at V and 2 bases at J, with 11 bases between the two ends. The CDR3 extends over 14 amino acids. Germline V gene sequence: CDR1 SGHVS, CDR2 FQNEAQ. CDR3 DNA: TGTGCCAGCAGCTTGCTCGGAGACGCCTACGAGCAGTACTTC. It specifies CASSLLGDAYEQYF.

Only a few counts were recorded for this clonotype. The chain uses TRBV30 and TRBJ1-4; no definite D call. Trimming removed 3 bases at V and 10 bases at J, with 18 bases between. Looked up from germline, CDR1 is GTSNPN and CDR2 is SVGIG (reference sequence). The CDR3 spans 14 residues. The CDR3 region is CAWRRDPFTGKLFF. The CDR3, as DNA: TGTGCCTGGAGACGTGATCCTTTTACTGGAAAACTGTTTTTT. The entire variable domain, with the rest obtained from reference TRBV30 and TRBJ1-4, is as follows: SQTIHQWPATLVQPVGSPLSLECTVEGTSNPNLYWYRQAAGRGLQLLFYSVGIGQISSEVPQNLSASRPQDRQFILSSKKLLLSDSGFYLCAWRRDPFTGKLFFGSGTQLSVL.

This clonotype has a count of ten or more. The chain has TRBV6-5 and TRBJ2-3, with D perhaps being TRBD1 or TRBD2 (7 bases each). Deletions cut 2 bases from V and 12 bases from J, with 15 bases between. Germline assignment: CDR1 MNHEY and CDR2 SVGAGI. The CDR3 sequence is 13 residues long. CDR3 sequence (DNA): TGTGCCAGCAGTTACCAGGGGGGAGGGACCCAGTATTTT. This translates into CASSYQGGGTQYF.

This clonotype was counted many times. V gene TRBV5-1 combines with J gene TRBJ2-7; D is unclear. CDR1 and CDR2 from the germline V gene are SGHRS and YFSETQ. V was trimmed by 0 bases and J by 5 bases, leaving 21 bases between them. The CDR3 runs 17 residues. The CDR3 DNA follows: TGCGCCAGCAGCTTGGACCGGACGTTACTTATTAAGGACGAGCAGTACTTC. Translating it yields CASSLDRTLLIKDEQYF.

This clonotype was seen a handful of times. The chain joins TRBV12-3 or TRBV12-4 to TRBJ1-4; D is perhaps TRBD1 (6 bases). V dropped 2 bases and J dropped 5 bases, with 9 bases sitting between them. CDR3 length: 14 residues. The CDR3 spells CASSLRQGNEKLFF. CDR3 in DNA: TGTGCCAGCAGTTTAAGGCAGGGGAATGAAAAACTGTTTTTT.

This clonotype was observed a handful of times. This chain uses TRBV27 with TRBJ2-2, with TRBD1 matching 10 bases. The CDR3 length is 17 residues. Losses at the gene ends were 5 bases for V and 6 bases for J; bases not matched to a gene: 12. Germline values: CDR1 MNHEY, CDR2 SMNVEV (reference sequence). The CDR3 DNA reads TGTGCCAGCAGTCGCAAAATACCCGGGACAGGGGCCGGGGAGCTGTTTTTT. Protein sequence: CASSRKIPGTGAGELFF.

The chain joins TRBV29-1 to TRBJ1-1; D may be TRBD1 (5 bases). The CDR3 length is 13 residues. Germline values: CDR1 SQVTM, CDR2 ANQGSEA. The V gene lost 7 bases and the J gene lost 1 base, with 13 bases spanning the gap. CDR3: CSAPGLTNTEAFF. In DNA, the CDR3 is TGCAGCGCCCCGGGACTGACGAACACTGAAGCTTTCTTT.

In this sample, this clonotype turned up many times. V and J are TRBV7-2 and TRBJ2-6, with 8 bases aligning to TRBD2. Germline trimming cut 1 base from V and 0 bases from J; bases unmatched to any gene: 8. The CDR3 is 19 residues long. The germline CDR1 and CDR2 sequences are SGHTA and FQGNSA. The CDR3 nucleotides read TGTGCCAGCAGCTTAGTAGGAGCGGGGGTAATCTCTGGGGCCAACGTCCTGACTTTC. Translated, it gives CASSLVGAGVISGANVLTF.

This clonotype was seen many times. V usage is TRBV5-1 and J usage is TRBJ2-3; 7 bases fit TRBD1. Germline trimming cut 4 bases from V and 2 bases from J; bases unmatched to any gene: 7. CDR3 size: 15 residues. Germline loops: CDR1 SGHRS, CDR2 YFSETQ. CDR3 DNA: TGCGCCAGCAGCCCGACAGGGCCTTCCACAGATACGCAGTATTTT. It translates to CASSPTGPSTDTQYF.

This clonotype has at least ten counts. The chain links TRBV15 to TRBJ2-1, with 9 bases fitting TRBD2. The CDR3 extends over 16 amino acids. V was clipped by 0 bases and J by 6 bases; unmatched bases: 6. Per germline, CDR1 LNHNV and CDR2 YYDKDF (reference sequence). In DNA, the CDR3 is TGTGCCACCAGCAGAGAACTAGCGGGTGAGCCCAATGAGCAGTTCTTC. Amino acids: CATSRELAGEPNEQFF.

This clonotype was picked up many times. V is TRBV20-1 and J is TRBJ2-5; D possibly corresponds to TRBD2 (6 bases). V was shortened by 3 bases and J by 1 base, with 9 bases between the two germline ends. The CDR3 totals 13 residues. Per germline, CDR1 DFQATT and CDR2 SNEGSKA (reference sequence). The CDR3 DNA sequence: TGCAGTGCTAGTGGGGGGACCCAAGAGACCCAGTACTTC. This gives the protein CSASGGTQETQYF.

This clonotype was observed a few times. This sequence joins TRBV10-3 and TRBJ1-2; TRBD1 is a possible D gene (5 bases). With 5 bases removed from V and 2 bases from J, the gap between germline ends came to 6 bases. Germline V CDR1 and CDR2: ENHRY, SYGVKD. The CDR3 runs to 12 residues. The CDR3 DNA is TGTGCCATCAGTCAGGGCAACTATGGCTACACCTTC. Protein product: CAISQGNYGYTF.

This clonotype came up many times. V usage is TRBV3-1 and J usage is TRBJ2-1; D unresolved. Trimming removed 0 bases from V and 8 bases from J, with 11 bases in between. This CDR3 is 14 amino acids long. The germline V gene encodes CDR1 LGHDT and CDR2 YNNKEL (reference sequence). As DNA, the CDR3 is TGTGCCAGCAGCCAAGATCTGGTAGTCCATGAGCAGTTCTTC. This codes for CASSQDLVVHEQFF.